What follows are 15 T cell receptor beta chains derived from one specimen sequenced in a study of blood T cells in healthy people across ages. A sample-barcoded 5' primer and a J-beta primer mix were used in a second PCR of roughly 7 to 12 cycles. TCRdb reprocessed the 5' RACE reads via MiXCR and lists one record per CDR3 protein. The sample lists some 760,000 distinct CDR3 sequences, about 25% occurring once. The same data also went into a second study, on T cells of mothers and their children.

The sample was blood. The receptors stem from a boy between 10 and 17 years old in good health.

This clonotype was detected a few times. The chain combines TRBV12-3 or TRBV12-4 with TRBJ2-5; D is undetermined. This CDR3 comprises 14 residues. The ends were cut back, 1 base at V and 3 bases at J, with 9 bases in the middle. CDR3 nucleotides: TGTGCCAGCAGTTTAGGTTCCGCTAAAGAGACCCAGTACTTC. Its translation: CASSLGSAKETQYF.

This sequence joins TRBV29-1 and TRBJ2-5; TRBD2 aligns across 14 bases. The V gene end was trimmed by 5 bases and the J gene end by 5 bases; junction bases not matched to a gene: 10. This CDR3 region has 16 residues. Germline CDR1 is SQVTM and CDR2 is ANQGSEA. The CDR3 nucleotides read TGCAGCGTTTGGGGACTAGCGGGAGTAGAGAGGGAGACCCAGTACTTC. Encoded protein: CSVWGLAGVERETQYF. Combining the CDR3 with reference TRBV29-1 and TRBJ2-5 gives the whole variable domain SAVISQKPSRDICQRGTSLTIQCQVDSQVTMMFWYRQQPGQSLTLIATANQGSEATYESGFVIDKFPISRPNLTFSTLTVSNMSPEDSSIYLCSVWGLAGVERETQYFGPGTRLLVL.

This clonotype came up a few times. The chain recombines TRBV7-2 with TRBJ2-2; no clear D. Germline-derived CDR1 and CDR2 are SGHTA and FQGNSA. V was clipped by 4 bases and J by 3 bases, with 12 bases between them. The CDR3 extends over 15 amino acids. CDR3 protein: CASSSRSTYTGELFF. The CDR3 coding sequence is TGTGCCAGCAGCTCCCGCTCTACTTACACCGGGGAGCTGTTTTTT.

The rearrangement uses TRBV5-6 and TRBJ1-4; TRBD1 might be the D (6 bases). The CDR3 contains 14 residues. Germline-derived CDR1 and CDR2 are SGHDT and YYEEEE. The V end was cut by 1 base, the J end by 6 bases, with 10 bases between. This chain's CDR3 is CASSLTRGHEKLFF. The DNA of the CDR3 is TGTGCCAGCAGCTTGACCAGGGGTCATGAAAAACTGTTTTTT.

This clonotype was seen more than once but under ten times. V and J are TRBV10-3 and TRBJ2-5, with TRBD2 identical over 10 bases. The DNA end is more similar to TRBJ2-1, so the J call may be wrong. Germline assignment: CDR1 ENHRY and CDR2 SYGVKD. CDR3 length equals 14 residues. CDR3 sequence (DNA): TGTGCCATCAGGGTAGCGGGGGGCTACAATGAGCAGTTCTTC. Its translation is CAIRVAGGYNEQFF.

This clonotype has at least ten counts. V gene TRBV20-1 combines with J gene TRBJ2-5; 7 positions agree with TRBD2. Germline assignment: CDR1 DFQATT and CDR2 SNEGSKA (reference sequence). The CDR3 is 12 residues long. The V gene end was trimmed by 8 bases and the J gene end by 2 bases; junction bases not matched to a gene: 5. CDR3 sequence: CSSGESQETQYF. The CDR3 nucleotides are TGCAGTAGCGGGGAGTCACAAGAGACCCAGTACTTC.

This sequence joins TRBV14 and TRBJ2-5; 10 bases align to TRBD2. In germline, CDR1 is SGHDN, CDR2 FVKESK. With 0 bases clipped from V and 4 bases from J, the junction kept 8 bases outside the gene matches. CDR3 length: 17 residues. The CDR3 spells CASSQDYVAGGAETQYF. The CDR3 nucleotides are TGTGCCAGCAGCCAAGATTATGTAGCGGGAGGAGCAGAGACCCAGTACTTC.

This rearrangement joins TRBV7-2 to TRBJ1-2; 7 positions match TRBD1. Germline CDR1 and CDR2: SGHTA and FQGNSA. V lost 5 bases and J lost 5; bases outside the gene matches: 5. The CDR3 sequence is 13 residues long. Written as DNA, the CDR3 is TGTGCCAGCAGCGTGGACAGGTTATATGGCTACACCTTC. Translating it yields CASSVDRLYGYTF.

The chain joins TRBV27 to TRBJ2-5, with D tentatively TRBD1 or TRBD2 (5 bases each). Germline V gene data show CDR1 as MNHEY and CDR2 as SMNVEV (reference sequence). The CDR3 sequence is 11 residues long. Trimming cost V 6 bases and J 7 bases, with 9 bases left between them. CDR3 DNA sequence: TGTGCCAGCAGGATTGGGGGGACCCAGTACTTC. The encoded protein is CASRIGGTQYF.

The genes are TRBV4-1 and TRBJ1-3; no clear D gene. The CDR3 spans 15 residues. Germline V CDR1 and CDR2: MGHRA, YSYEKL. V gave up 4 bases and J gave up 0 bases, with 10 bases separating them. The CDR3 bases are TGCGCCAGCAGCCCTAGGGCTGCCTCTGGAAACACCATATATTTT. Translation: CASSPRAASGNTIYF.

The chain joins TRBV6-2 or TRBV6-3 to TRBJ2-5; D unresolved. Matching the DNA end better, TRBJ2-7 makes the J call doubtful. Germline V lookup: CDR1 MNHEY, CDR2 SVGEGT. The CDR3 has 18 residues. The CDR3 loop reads CASSYSVHGGRSLYEQYF. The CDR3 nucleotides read TGTGCCAGCAGTTACTCCGTCCACGGCGGTCGGTCCTTATACGAGCAGTACTTC.

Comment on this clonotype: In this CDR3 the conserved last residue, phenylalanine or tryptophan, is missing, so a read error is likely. CDR3 nucleotides: TGTGCCACCAGCACCGTACGGGGGCCTTTGGATGGCTACACCTCC. Protein: CATSTVRGPLDGYTS. This chain uses TRBV15 with TRBJ1-2, with D possibly being TRBD1 (6 bases). Germline CDR1 reads LNHNV; CDR2 reads YYDKDF (reference sequence). Trimming cost V 4 bases and J 6 bases, with 18 bases left between them. The CDR3 sequence is 15 residues long.

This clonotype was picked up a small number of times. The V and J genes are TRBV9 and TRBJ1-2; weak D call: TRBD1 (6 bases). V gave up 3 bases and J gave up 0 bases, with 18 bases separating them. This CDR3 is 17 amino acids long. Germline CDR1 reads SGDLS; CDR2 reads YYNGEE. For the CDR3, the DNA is TGTGCCAGCAGCGAAACTACTACGGGACATTCTAACTATGGCTACACCTTC. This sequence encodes CASSETTTGHSNYGYTF.

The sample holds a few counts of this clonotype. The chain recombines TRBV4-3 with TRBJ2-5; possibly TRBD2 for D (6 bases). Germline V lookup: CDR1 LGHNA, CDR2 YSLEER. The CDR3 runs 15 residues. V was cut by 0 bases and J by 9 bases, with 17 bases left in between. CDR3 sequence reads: CASSQDPRDWGAQYF. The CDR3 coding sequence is TGCGCCAGCAGCCAAGATCCCCGGGACTGGGGGGCCCAGTACTTC.

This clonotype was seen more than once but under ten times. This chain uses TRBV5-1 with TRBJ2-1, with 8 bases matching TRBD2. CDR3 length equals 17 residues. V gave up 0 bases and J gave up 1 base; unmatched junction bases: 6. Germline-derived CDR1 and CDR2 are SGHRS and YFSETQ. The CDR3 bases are TGCGCCAGCAGCTTGGTGAGCGGGAGCCTTTCCTACAATGAGCAGTTCTTC. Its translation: CASSLVSGSLSYNEQFF.